A single sample is the source of the 25 T cell receptor beta chains below, sequenced in a study of T-cell memory formation after mild COVID-19 (dated by TCRdb to the early 2020s). The library was generated by 5' RACE. TCRdb names Illumina NovaSeq 6000 as the instrument used. TCRdb ran its own pipeline on the public reads, namely fastp trimming at Q25 and MiXCR clone calling, and kept in-frame beta chains. All rows with the same CDR3 protein become a single entry with the most common DNA and genes. The sample profile shows hundreds of thousands of distinct CDR3 sequences; over 15% of them were found once. 12% of the sample comes from the top ten. The specimen sequenced was PBMCs or a T cell subset sorted from them (not recorded which). Receptors originate from an adult woman who had mild COVID-19 (a few samples of this study predate the infection). The sample titles of this study are shuffled in the database, so cell type and time point are left out; the donor was told from shared clones.

This chain links TRBV5-1 with TRBJ1-5, with D perhaps TRBD1 (5 bases). Germline assignment: CDR1 SGHRS and CDR2 YFSETQ. The CDR3 has 14 amino acids. V gave up 4 bases and J gave up 5 bases, with 13 bases separating them. This chain's CDR3 is CASSLDSRDQPQHF. CDR3 nucleotide sequence: TGCGCCAGCAGCCTAGACAGCCGGGATCAGCCCCAGCATTTT. Complete variable domain (other parts from reference TRBV5-1 and TRBJ1-5): KAGVTQTPRYLIKTRGQQVTLSCSPISGHRSVSWYQQTPGQGLQFLFEYFSETQRNKGNFPGRFSGRQFSNSRSEMNVSTLELGDSALYLCASSLDSRDQPQHFGDGTRLSIL.

The V call is TRBV6-2 or TRBV6-3, the J call TRBJ2-1; 12 positions match TRBD2. Germline V gene lookup returns CDR1 MNHEY and CDR2 SVGEGT. The CDR3 length is 17 residues. The J segment lost 7 bases and the V segment lost 0 bases, leaving 7 bases of the junction unmatched. The CDR3 here is CASSYSKLAGGLNEQFF. The CDR3 region has the DNA TGTGCCAGCAGTTACTCGAAGCTAGCGGGAGGGTTGAATGAGCAGTTCTTC.

The chain joins TRBV20-1 to TRBJ2-3; D tentatively fits TRBD1 or TRBD2 (7 bases each). The CDR3 consists of 12 residues. CDR1 and CDR2 from the germline V gene are DFQATT and SNEGSKA (reference sequence). The CDR3 is CSCRAGQDTQYF. Here the CDR3 DNA reads TGCAGCTGTCGAGCGGGACAGGATACGCAGTATTTT.

This clonotype was detected only a few times. V usage is TRBV12-3 or TRBV12-4 and J usage is TRBJ1-1, with D perhaps matching TRBD1 (5 bases). The CDR3 runs 14 residues. Deletions cut 1 base from V and 6 bases from J, with 12 bases between. The CDR3: CASSLEVRVSEAFF. CDR3 in DNA: TGTGCCAGCAGTTTAGAGGTCAGGGTCTCTGAAGCTTTCTTT.

This chain uses TRBV6-5 with TRBJ2-1; D tentatively fits TRBD1 or TRBD2 (5 bases each). V lost 3 bases and J 4 bases, leaving 13 bases between the germline ends. This CDR3 region has 15 residues. Germline CDR1 reads MNHEY; CDR2 reads SVGAGI. The CDR3 sequence is CASSYSQGEYNEQFF. CDR3 coding DNA: TGTGCCAGCAGTTATAGCCAGGGAGAATACAATGAGCAGTTCTTC.

This clonotype has only a few counts. This sequence joins TRBV18 and TRBJ2-3, with 13 bases identical to TRBD2. The CDR3 is 18 amino acids. With V trimmed by 3 bases and J by 0 bases, 6 bases remained unmatched. Germline assignment: CDR1 KGHSH and CDR2 LQKENI. The CDR3 region has the DNA TGTGCCAGCTCACCGACGGGACTAGCGGGGAGTAGCACAGATACGCAGTATTTT. Its translation is CASSPTGLAGSSTDTQYF.

This clonotype was seen only a few times. This chain links TRBV7-8 with TRBJ1-5, with D possibly TRBD1 on 5 matching bases. This CDR3 contains 17 residues. Trimming took off 5 bases at V and 2 bases at J, with 19 bases between the two ends. Germline V gene sequence: CDR1 SGHVS, CDR2 FQNEAQ. CDR3 residues: CASSRSGKGRGNQPQHF. Here the CDR3 DNA reads TGTGCCAGCAGCCGTTCGGGGAAGGGACGAGGCAATCAGCCCCAGCATTTT.

This clonotype was seen a few times. CDR3 residues: CASSFSGMGETQYF. In DNA form, the CDR3 reads TGTGCCAGCAGTTTTTCAGGGATGGGGGAGACCCAGTACTTC. V and J are TRBV12-3 or TRBV12-4 and TRBJ2-5, with D possibly matching TRBD1 (5 bases). CDR3 length: 14 amino acids. V was clipped by 3 bases and J by 5 bases, with 13 bases between them.

The V call is TRBV7-3, the J call TRBJ2-3, with D perhaps TRBD1 (5 bases). CDR1 and CDR2 from the germline V gene are SGHTA and FQGTGA. The CDR3 totals 17 residues. Trimming removed 2 bases at V and 2 bases at J, with 17 bases between. The CDR3 protein is CASSLSGASPNTDTQYF. In DNA form, the CDR3 reads TGTGCCAGCAGCTTATCTGGGGCATCGCCTAACACAGATACGCAGTATTTT.

This clonotype was detected only a few times. The chain recombines TRBV12-3 or TRBV12-4 with TRBJ2-5; TRBD2 matches 7 bases. The CDR3 totals 15 residues. Unmatched junction bases numbered 13, after V lost 8 bases and J lost 4 bases. The CDR3 sequence is CASSGGRGIGETQYF. CDR3 DNA sequence: TGTGCCAGCTCTGGCGGGAGAGGTATCGGAGAGACCCAGTACTTC.

This sequence joins TRBV9 and TRBJ1-1, with D possibly TRBD1 on 6 matching bases. The CDR3 is 16 amino acids. In germline, CDR1 is SGDLS, CDR2 YYNGEE. The V end lost 0 bases, the J end lost 4 bases, and 16 bases lay between the germline ends. The CDR3, as DNA: TGTGCCAGCAGCGTAGGTGGGGGGGCGCTTGGCACTGAAGCTTTCTTT. Its protein product is CASSVGGGALGTEAFF. Supplemented by reference TRBV9 and TRBJ1-1, the full variable domain reads DSGVTQTPKHLITATGQRVTLRCSPRSGDLSVYWYQQSLDQGLQFLIQYYNGEERAKGNILERFSAQQFPDLHSELNLSSLELGDSALYFCASSVGGGALGTEAFFGQGTRLTVV.

Concerning this clonotype: This may stem from a read error, because a much larger clone lies one nucleotide away. The rearrangement uses TRBV12-3 or TRBV12-4 and TRBJ2-5; unclear D gene. This CDR3 spans 11 amino acids. V dropped 9 bases and J dropped 3 bases, with 8 bases sitting between them. The CDR3 DNA follows: TGTGCCAGAAGTCCAAAAGAGACCCAGTACTTC. It encodes CARSPKETQYF.

The chain links TRBV11-3 to TRBJ2-2; D perhaps matches TRBD2 (6 bases). There are 13 residues in the CDR3. The V end lost 2 bases, the J end lost 15 bases, and 16 bases lay between the germline ends. Germline CDR1 reads SGHNT; CDR2 reads YENEEA. CDR3 region: CASSLMEGAKLFF. In DNA form, the CDR3 reads TGTGCCAGCAGCTTAATGGAGGGAGCGAAGTTGTTTTTT.

In this sample, this clonotype turned up a few times. V and J are TRBV7-6 and TRBJ2-7; TRBD2 agrees at 9 bases. The CDR3 runs 15 residues. The V segment lost 2 bases and the J segment 2 bases; nucleotides outside the gene matches: 4. Germline CDR1 SGHVS, CDR2 FNYEAQ. Here the CDR3 DNA reads TGTGCCAGCAGCTTAACGCTAGCGGGAACCTACGAGCAGTACTTC. Its protein product is CASSLTLAGTYEQYF.

The chain joins TRBV29-1 to TRBJ1-1, with 7 bases matching TRBD1. V shed 4 bases and J 1 base; nucleotides not matched to a gene: 3. The CDR3 covers 13 residues. Per germline, CDR1 SQVTM and CDR2 ANQGSEA. This CDR3 is CSVGRQGNTEAFF. CDR3 bases: TGCAGCGTTGGAAGACAGGGGAACACTGAAGCTTTCTTT.

This clonotype has just a few counts. The rearrangement uses TRBV19 and TRBJ1-2, with 7 bases fitting TRBD1. With 1 base clipped from V and 2 bases from J, the junction kept 4 bases outside the gene matches. The CDR3 covers 15 residues. Germline loops: CDR1 LNHDA, CDR2 SQIVND (reference sequence). CDR3 sequence reads: CASSIVTGANYGYTF. The CDR3 coding sequence is TGTGCCAGTAGTATAGTCACAGGGGCGAACTATGGCTACACCTTC.

This clonotype was observed a few times. The chain couples TRBV12-3 or TRBV12-4 to TRBJ2-7; 10 nucleotides align to TRBD1. This CDR3 has 14 amino acids. The ends lost 5 bases at V and 6 bases at J; junction bases unmatched: 7. The CDR3 sequence: CASSTSGTGAEQYF. The CDR3 DNA sequence: TGTGCCAGCAGTACTTCCGGGACAGGGGCCGAGCAGTACTTC.

The chain uses TRBV4-1 and TRBJ1-2, with D possibly TRBD1 on 6 matching bases. Germline lookup yields CDR1 MGHRA and CDR2 YSYEKL. The CDR3 length is 16 residues. Trimming took 1 base from V and 3 from J, leaving 15 bases between them. The CDR3 DNA reads as TGCGCCAGCAGCCAAGTTCCCGGGGGCCGGGACTATGGCTACACCTTC. Protein product: CASSQVPGGRDYGYTF.

The CDR3 loop is CATSRDQAYQETQYF. The DNA of the CDR3 is TGTGCCACCAGCAGAGATCAGGCATACCAAGAGACCCAGTACTTC. The chain is built from TRBV15 and TRBJ2-5; D uncertain. The germline V gene encodes CDR1 LNHNV and CDR2 YYDKDF (reference sequence). V was clipped by 0 bases and J by 0 bases, with 8 bases between them. The CDR3 runs to 15 residues.

The J gene is TRBJ1-3, the V gene TRBV7-3; no clear D. This CDR3 contains 13 residues. Trimming removed 8 bases from V and 0 bases from J, with 8 bases in between. The V gene's germline CDR1 is SGHTA and CDR2 FQGTGA. The CDR3 bases are TGTGCCAGCGTCGTAGCCTCTGGAAACACCATATATTTT. Residues: CASVVASGNTIYF. The whole variable domain, remainder taken from reference TRBV7-3 and TRBJ1-3, is GAGVSQTPSNKVTEKGKYVELRCDPISGHTALYWYRQSLGQGPEFLIYFQGTGAADDSGLPNDRFFAVRPEGSVSTLKIQRTERGDSAVYLCASVVASGNTIYFGEGSWLTVV.

This clonotype has a handful of counts. The V and J genes are TRBV5-5 and TRBJ2-7, with unresolved D. Germline loops: CDR1 SGHKS, CDR2 YYEKEE (reference sequence). The V and J ends lost 4 bases and 0 bases respectively, with 14 bases between them. CDR3 length: 15 amino acids. In DNA form, the CDR3 reads TGTGCCAGCAGCGGCGTCCTACCCAACTCCTACGAGCAGTACTTC. Protein sequence: CASSGVLPNSYEQYF.

Many counts were recorded for this clonotype. This chain links TRBV7-8 with TRBJ2-3; D perhaps matches TRBD2 (6 bases). The germline V gene has CDR1 SGHVS and CDR2 FQNEAQ. Trimming cost V 3 bases and J 0 bases, with 10 bases left between them. This CDR3 has 15 residues. The CDR3 DNA sequence: TGTGCCAGCAGCTTGGGCGGGGTTAGCACAGATACGCAGTATTTT. It encodes CASSLGGVSTDTQYF. Looking up the rest from reference TRBV7-8 and TRBJ2-3 gives the full variable domain: GAGVSQSPRYKVAKRGQDVALRCDPISGHVSLFWYQQALGQGPEFLTYFQNEAQLDKSGLPSDRFFAERPEGSVSTLKIQRTQQEDSAVYLCASSLGGVSTDTQYFGPGTRLTVL.

The chain has TRBV19 and TRBJ2-7; TRBD2 matches 11 bases. V shed 3 bases, J shed 8 bases, and the junction held 12 bases outside the gene matches. Germline CDR1 LNHDA, CDR2 SQIVND (reference sequence). This CDR3 has 16 amino acids. CDR3 in DNA: TGTGCCAGTAGTATCTTGGGACTAGCGGACCCGGGGCAGCAGTACTTC. Amino acids: CASSILGLADPGQQYF.

This clonotype was seen at least ten times. This sequence joins TRBV5-1 and TRBJ2-3; D perhaps matches TRBD2 (7 bases). The CDR3 consists of 16 residues. Germline lookup yields CDR1 SGHRS and CDR2 YFSETQ. Deletions cut 2 bases from V and 5 bases from J, with 18 bases between. CDR3 sequence (DNA): TGCGCCAGCAGCTTATCGGGGGCAACGGGAGGAGATACGCAGTATTTT. Amino acid sequence: CASSLSGATGGDTQYF. Drawing the rest from reference TRBV5-1 and TRBJ2-3, the complete variable domain is KAGVTQTPRYLIKTRGQQVTLSCSPISGHRSVSWYQQTPGQGLQFLFEYFSETQRNKGNFPGRFSGRQFSNSRSEMNVSTLELGDSALYLCASSLSGATGGDTQYFGPGTRLTVL.

The rearrangement uses TRBV5-1 and TRBJ2-5; 8 positions match TRBD2. The ends lost 2 bases at V and 1 base at J; junction bases unmatched: 4. CDR1 is SGHRS, CDR2 YFSETQ, per germline. The CDR3 has 15 amino acids. DNA of the CDR3: TGCGCCAGCAGCTTTAAGGCGGGGGGCCAAGAGACCCAGTACTTC. This sequence encodes CASSFKAGGQETQYF. Full variable domain (outside the CDR3, taken from reference TRBV5-1 and TRBJ2-5): KAGVTQTPRYLIKTRGQQVTLSCSPISGHRSVSWYQQTPGQGLQFLFEYFSETQRNKGNFPGRFSGRQFSNSRSEMNVSTLELGDSALYLCASSFKAGGQETQYFGPGTRLLVL.